Shown below are 20 T cell receptor beta chains from a single sample sequenced in a study of glioma-infiltrating T cells (dated by TCRdb to 2016 to 2018). Sequencing was carried out with an Illumina MiSeq. The iRepertoire nested amplicon-rescue multiplex PCR (arm-PCR) platform was used to amplify TCR alpha and beta CDR3 regions from RNA. The public reads were run again by TCRdb, first through fastp at Q25 and then through MiXCR, and only productive beta chains were kept. Rows with one shared CDR3 protein collapse into an entry with the most common genes and DNA. The sample profile shows about 190,000 distinct CDR3 sequences; around 30% of them were found once. Clones ranked in the top ten supply around 20% of the sample. The sample was glioma tissue, nonneoplastic brain tissue, or PBMCs (not recorded which). The receptors shown here come from a human donor with low-grade glioma or glioblastoma, undergoing nonglioma brain surgery, or in good health (not recorded which).

The table lists this clonotype with many counts. The chain employs TRBV28 and TRBJ1-4, with TRBD1 matching 10 bases. CDR1 and CDR2 from the germline V gene are MDHEN and SYDVKM. This CDR3 has 15 residues. Trimming took 5 bases from V and 9 from J; bases not matched to a gene: 9. The CDR3 coding sequence is TGTGCCAGCAGTGACCCCGGGACAGGGGAGCAAAAACTGTTTTTT. Its translation: CASSDPGTGEQKLFF. The full variable domain, its missing parts supplied by reference TRBV28 and TRBJ1-4, is DVKVTQSSRYLVKRTGEKVFLECVQDMDHENMFWYRQDPGLGLRLIYFSYDVKMKEKGDIPEGYSVSREKKERFSLILESASTNQTSMYLCASSDPGTGEQKLFFGSGTQLSVL.

This clonotype was picked up many times. This chain links TRBV2 with TRBJ2-7; D ambiguous. CDR3 length: 13 amino acids. The V gene's germline CDR1 is SNHLY and CDR2 FYNNEI. With 3 bases removed from V and 9 bases from J, the gap between germline ends came to 15 bases. The CDR3 nucleotides are TGTGCCAGCAGTGATATCCCGCACCGCCGGCAGTACTTC. Its protein product is CASSDIPHRRQYF.

In its sample, this clonotype was seen many times. The J gene is TRBJ1-3, the V gene TRBV6-1, with a tentative D call TRBD1 (5 bases). V was cut by 5 bases and J by 4 bases, with 12 bases left in between. CDR3 size: 14 residues. CDR1 and CDR2 (germline): MNHNS, SASEGT. The CDR3 sequence is CASSYDRVGNTIYF. Here the CDR3 DNA reads TGTGCCAGCAGTTATGACAGAGTAGGAAACACCATATATTTT.

This clonotype was counted many times. The gene calls are TRBV4-1 and TRBJ2-5; the D gene is possibly TRBD1 (6 bases). This CDR3 contains 14 residues. Germline assignment: CDR1 MGHRA and CDR2 YSYEKL. V lost 2 bases to trimming and J lost 4 bases, with 11 bases between them. The CDR3 region is CASSQLQGGETQYF. As DNA, the CDR3 is TGCGCCAGCAGCCAACTACAGGGTGGAGAGACCCAGTACTTC.

This clonotype was counted between two and nine times. The V and J genes are TRBV5-4 and TRBJ2-7; 7 bases line up with TRBD1. CDR1 and CDR2 from the germline V gene are SGHNT and YYREEE (reference sequence). V trimming: 1 base; J trimming: 5 bases; junction bases outside the gene matches: 6. CDR3 length: 14 residues. CDR3 nucleotide sequence: TGTGCCAGCAGCTTGACGAGGGACAGAGACGAGCAGTACTTC. It yields the protein CASSLTRDRDEQYF.

This clonotype was observed at least ten times. This CDR3 is CASRRQMVQPQHF. The CDR3 DNA reads as TGTGCCAGCAGGCGACAGATGGTACAGCCCCAGCATTTT. This sequence joins TRBV6-2 or TRBV6-3 and TRBJ1-5; a weak D match, TRBD1 (5 bases). V lost 6 bases and J 7 bases, leaving 13 bases between the germline ends. Germline CDR1 and CDR2: MNHEY and SVGEGT. This CDR3 is 13 amino acids long.

A remark on this clonotype: A read error is possible here, since a much larger clone lies one base away. The chain recombines TRBV18 with TRBJ2-5; a weak D match, TRBD1 (5 bases). Per germline, CDR1 KGHSH and CDR2 LQKENI. CDR3 size: 15 residues. As DNA, the CDR3 is TGTGCCGGCTCACCGACAGAGCCCTCCCAAGAGACCCAGTACTTC. Translation: CAGSPTEPSQETQYF. The whole variable domain, remainder taken from reference TRBV18 and TRBJ2-5, is NAGVMQNPRHLVRRRGQEARLRCSPMKGHSHVYWYRQLPEEGLKFMVYLQKENIIDESGMPKERFSAEFPKEGPSILRIQQVVRGDSAAYFCAGSPTEPSQETQYFGPGTRLLVL.

The gene calls are TRBV25-1 and TRBJ2-7; 11 bases map to TRBD2. Trimming cost V 1 base and J 7 bases; bases outside gene matches: 6. The CDR3 consists of 15 residues. The V gene's germline CDR1 is MGHDK and CDR2 SYGVNS. The CDR3: CASSELTSGTGEQYF. The DNA of the CDR3 is TGTGCCAGCAGTGAATTGACTAGCGGGACGGGAGAGCAGTACTTC.

About this clonotype itself: A much larger clone sits a single nucleotide away, making a read error possible. The chain links TRBV7-2 to TRBJ2-1; 8 bases agree with TRBD2. This CDR3 is 18 amino acids long. The germline gives CDR1 SGHTA, CDR2 FQGNSA. The CDR3 spells CDSRYRSPAGGEYNEQFF. The DNA for the CDR3 is TGTGACAGCAGGTACAGGTCCCCGGCGGGAGGCGAATACAATGAGCAGTTCTTC. Full variable domain (outside the CDR3, taken from reference TRBV7-2 and TRBJ2-1): GAGVSQSPSNKVTEKGKDVELRCDPISGHTALYWYRQSLGQGLEFLIYFQGNSAPDKSGLPSDRFSAERTGGSVSTLTIQRTQQEDSAVYLCDSRYRSPAGGEYNEQFFGPGTRLTVL.

This clonotype has more than one count but fewer than ten. V is TRBV4-1 and J is TRBJ2-1; the D gene is possibly TRBD2 (6 bases). V dropped 7 bases and J dropped 7 bases, with 23 bases sitting between them. Germline CDR1 reads MGHRA; CDR2 reads YSYEKL. The CDR3 covers 16 residues. CDR3 loop: CASKAQGAGPQNEQFF. The CDR3 DNA is TGCGCCAGCAAAGCCCAGGGAGCGGGCCCCCAAAATGAGCAGTTCTTC.

V is TRBV20-1 and J is TRBJ2-1; D remains unclear. In germline, CDR1 is DFQATT, CDR2 SNEGSKA (reference sequence). This CDR3 comprises 14 residues. CDR3 nucleotides: TGCAGAGCCTTAAGGGAAGGCTCCTACAATGAGCAGTTCTTC. Protein: CRALREGSYNEQFF.

This clonotype was found many times. The J gene is TRBJ1-1, the V gene TRBV7-2; D perhaps matches TRBD1 (6 bases). The CDR3 runs 14 residues. CDR1 is SGHTA and CDR2 is FQGNSA in the germline V gene. Deletions cut 7 bases from V and 1 base from J, with 13 bases between. The CDR3 DNA follows: TGTGCCAGCACCAAAATGACAGGGAACACTGAAGCTTTCTTT. Translated: CASTKMTGNTEAFF.

This clonotype was recorded many times. V gene TRBV3-1 combines with J gene TRBJ1-1; maybe TRBD1 (5 bases). The V end lost 6 bases, the J end lost 1 base, and 12 bases lay between the germline ends. This CDR3 comprises 14 residues. Germline V gene data show CDR1 as LGHDT and CDR2 as YNNKEL (reference sequence). In DNA form, the CDR3 reads TGTGCCAGCAGTAAAGGACATGCGAACACTGAAGCTTTCTTT. Its translation: CASSKGHANTEAFF.

Details on this clonotype: A much larger clone lies a single base off, so this may be a read error. V and J are TRBV27 and TRBJ2-7, with D perhaps matching TRBD1 or TRBD2 (5 bases each). CDR3 length: 13 residues. Germline CDR1 MNHEY, CDR2 SMNVEV (reference sequence). The V and J ends lost 10 bases and 2 bases respectively, with 15 bases between them. Here the CDR3 DNA reads TGTGCCACCACCCGGGGCTATGCCTACGAGCAGTACTTC. The encoded protein is CATTRGYAYEQYF.

This clonotype was recorded many times. The chain is built from TRBV28 and TRBJ2-1, with 7 bases that match TRBD2. The CDR3 totals 15 residues. Germline trimming cut 6 bases from V and 5 bases from J; bases unmatched to any gene: 10. Germline V CDR1 and CDR2: MDHEN, SYDVKM. The CDR3: CASRLPGLRNNEQFF. In nucleotides, the CDR3 is TGTGCCAGCAGGCTTCCGGGACTAAGAAACAATGAGCAGTTCTTC.

Comments on this clonotype: At one boundary the junction diverges from the germline segment, which might be a read error. J is TRBJ2-1 and V is TRBV7-2, with a possible D match to TRBD2 (7 bases). The CDR3 has 15 residues. Germline CDR1 and CDR2: SGHTA and FQGNSA. The CDR3 here is CASSLARGAHNEQFF. The CDR3 nucleotides read TGTGCCAGCAGCCTAGCCCGGGGGGCCCACAATGAGCAGTTCTTC.

The chain has TRBV2 and TRBJ2-2; a possible D gene is TRBD2 (6 bases). The CDR3 consists of 14 residues. The V end lost 5 bases, the J end lost 2 bases, and 9 bases lay between the germline ends. Germline assignment: CDR1 SNHLY and CDR2 FYNNEI. This CDR3 reads CASSWRENTGELFF. Written as DNA, the CDR3 is TGTGCCAGCAGTTGGAGGGAAAACACCGGGGAGCTGTTTTTT.

The V gene is TRBV14, the J gene TRBJ2-5; TRBD2 matches at 9 bases. V trimming: 2 bases; J trimming: 4 bases; junction bases outside the gene matches: 2. Looked up from germline, CDR1 is SGHDN and CDR2 is FVKESK. This CDR3 has 14 amino acids. The CDR3 sequence is CASSQSAGGETQYF. CDR3 in DNA: TGTGCCAGCAGCCAATCAGCGGGAGGAGAGACCCAGTACTTC.

This clonotype was detected ten times or more. V is TRBV5-1 and J is TRBJ1-1; 7 positions match TRBD1. There are 14 residues in the CDR3. J lost 0 bases, V lost 5 bases, and 4 bases had no gene match. The germline CDR1 and CDR2 sequences are SGHRS and YFSETQ. In DNA form, the CDR3 reads TGCGCCAGCAGATCACAGGGGATGAACACTGAAGCTTTCTTT. Residues: CASRSQGMNTEAFF.

This chain links TRBV12-5 with TRBJ1-5; unclear D gene. The V end lost 0 bases, the J end lost 6 bases, and 12 bases lay between the germline ends. The CDR3 consists of 15 residues. CDR1 is LGHNT, CDR2 FRNRAP, per germline. In nucleotides, the CDR3 is TGTGCTAGTGGTTTGGTTGGTCAGCTCGGTCAGCCCCAGCATTTT. It is translated as CASGLVGQLGQPQHF. The full variable domain, its missing parts supplied by reference TRBV12-5 and TRBJ1-5, is DARVTQTPRHKVTEMGQEVTMRCQPILGHNTVFWYRQTMMQGLELLAYFRNRAPLDDSGMPKDRFSAEMPDATLATLKIQPSEPRDSAVYFCASGLVGQLGQPQHFGDGTRLSIL.